This paragraph reports one T cell receptor (beta chain). As to treatment: 15 to 20 received Ad26.COV2.S at low or high dose, single or two shots; a few received placebo; per-sample allocation not given. The samples date from day 63 after the first vaccine or placebo injection. This sample is drawn from a study of Ad26.COV2.S vaccination and SARS-CoV-2 variants. This CDR3 spans 15 amino acids. Trimming took 2 bases from V and 0 from J; bases not matched to a gene: 2. The V gene's germline CDR1 is LGHDT and CDR2 YNNKEL (reference sequence). The data were produced by immunoSEQ multiplex PCR, yet TCRdb's version contains in-frame clones alone and is incomplete. The data hold 200,000 to 250,000 clones, with approximately 87% observed a single time.

The sequenced sample was peripheral blood, obtained in a trial of Ad26.COV2.S vaccine versus placebo. The chain carries TRBV3-1 (or the pseudogene TRBV3-2) and TRBJ2-7; 9 nucleotides match TRBD2. The source of this sequence is a person between 18 and 60 years old who received the Ad26.COV2.S COVID-19 vaccine or a placebo. The CDR3 loop reads CASSQYSGSSYEQYF. CDR3 nucleotides: TGTGCCAGCAGCCAATATAGCGGGAGCTCCTACGAGCAGTACTTC.